The 24 T cell receptor beta chains below all came from one sample that was sequenced in a study of cytomegalovirus exposure and HLA in healthy donors. The study ran its PCR with 60 Vbeta and 13 Jbeta primers. Using immunoSEQ multiplex PCR, the repertoire was profiled, and TCRdb retains in-frame clones only, with some absent. Among roughly 140,000 clones listed, roughly 87% were seen once. Material for sequencing was PBMCs. These receptors all stem from a man aged 25-45 years in good health and CMV-seropositive.

This sequence joins TRBV7-2 and TRBJ2-5; D not certain. This CDR3 comprises 14 residues. Trimming took 3 bases from V and 0 from J, leaving 8 bases between them. Germline CDR1 is SGHTA and CDR2 is FQGNSA. As DNA, the CDR3 is TGTGCCAGCAGCTTCTCCGGGTACCAAGAGACCCAGTACTTC. It codes for CASSFSGYQETQYF.

The chain recombines TRBV19 with TRBJ2-7; D is possibly TRBD2 (6 bases). This CDR3 spans 15 amino acids. Trimming left V 0 bases short and J 0 bases short, with 9 bases between. Germline V gene data show CDR1 as LNHDA and CDR2 as SQIVND (reference sequence). This chain's CDR3 is CASSIDRGISYEQYF. DNA for the CDR3: TGTGCCAGTAGTATAGATCGGGGGATCTCCTACGAGCAGTACTTC. Complete variable domain (other parts from reference TRBV19 and TRBJ2-7): DGGITQSPKYLFRKEGQNVTLSCEQNLNHDAMYWYRQDPGQGLRLIYYSQIVNDFQKGDIAEGYSVSREKKESFPLTVTSAQKNPTAFYLCASSIDRGISYEQYFGPGTRLTVT.

The chain carries TRBV19 and TRBJ1-1; D remains ambiguous. The CDR3 is made up of 13 amino acids. Germline V lookup: CDR1 LNHDA, CDR2 SQIVND (reference sequence). Trimming cost V 5 bases and J 1 base, with 8 bases left between them. CDR3 nucleotide sequence: TGTGCCAGTAGTCCCCGACAGAACACTGAAGCTTTCTTT. Encoded protein: CASSPRQNTEAFF.

The chain carries TRBV7-9 and TRBJ2-5, with 9 bases fitting TRBD1. V lost 5 bases to trimming and J lost 4 bases; unmatched junction nucleotides: 5. Germline CDR1 SEHNR, CDR2 FQNEAQ (reference sequence). The CDR3 has 14 residues. CDR3 DNA: TGTGCCAGCAGCCCAACGGGACAGGGAGAGACCCAGTACTTC. This codes for CASSPTGQGETQYF. The whole variable domain, remainder taken from reference TRBV7-9 and TRBJ2-5, is DTGVSQNPRHKITKRGQNVTFRCDPISEHNRLYWYRQTLGQGPEFLTYFQNEAQLEKSRLLSDRFSAERPKGSFSTLEIQRTEQGDSAMYLCASSPTGQGETQYFGPGTRLLVL.

The chain couples TRBV18 to TRBJ1-3, with TRBD1 matching 9 bases. In germline, CDR1 is KGHSH, CDR2 LQKENI. With 1 base clipped from V and 3 bases from J, the junction kept 7 bases outside the gene matches. The CDR3 runs 17 residues. The CDR3 loop is CASSPQPGTGFGNTIYF. In DNA, the CDR3 is TGTGCCAGCTCACCACAGCCCGGGACAGGGTTTGGAAACACCATATATTTT. The whole variable domain, remainder taken from reference TRBV18 and TRBJ1-3, is NAGVMQNPRHLVRRRGQEARLRCSPMKGHSHVYWYRQLPEEGLKFMVYLQKENIIDESGMPKERFSAEFPKEGPSILRIQQVVRGDSAAYFCASSPQPGTGFGNTIYFGEGSWLTVV.

V usage is TRBV18 and J usage is TRBJ1-2, with no clear D. The V gene's germline CDR1 is KGHSH and CDR2 LQKENI. The CDR3 contains 14 residues. V dropped 2 bases and J dropped 4 bases, with 11 bases sitting between them. CDR3 in DNA: TGTGCCAGCTCACCATCCCTCCAGGCCTATGGCTACACCTTC. Amino acids: CASSPSLQAYGYTF.

This clone appeared a single time. This sequence joins TRBV29-1 and TRBJ1-1; D is undetermined. The V gene lost 3 bases and the J gene lost 6 bases, with 14 bases spanning the gap. CDR3 size: 13 residues. Germline CDR1 reads SQVTM; CDR2 reads ANQGSEA. CDR3 coding DNA: TGCAGCGTTGAGAGGAATGCGAGGGCTGAAGCTTTCTTT. This codes for CSVERNARAEAFF.

This clone was found a few times. The chain joins TRBV6-1 to TRBJ2-7; 10 bases line up with TRBD1. Germline V lookup: CDR1 MNHNS, CDR2 SASEGT. V lost 5 bases, J lost 7 bases, and 11 bases stayed unmatched. The CDR3 contains 15 residues. The CDR3 DNA is TGTGCCAGCAGTCAGCGAGAGACAGGGGGCCGAGAGCAGTACTTC. It codes for CASSQRETGGREQYF.

This chain connects TRBV4-2 to TRBJ2-7; 7 bases line up with TRBD2. The CDR3 covers 17 residues. With 3 bases clipped from V and 0 bases from J, the junction kept 11 bases outside the gene matches. Germline assignment: CDR1 LGHNA and CDR2 YNFKEQ. The CDR3 DNA is TGTGCCAGCAGCCAGGATGCCACCTTAGCGGGCTCCTACGAGCAGTACTTC. Translating it yields CASSQDATLAGSYEQYF.

The CDR3 here is CASSLYAQAFNEQFF. The CDR3 DNA reads as TGTGCCAGCAGCTTGTACGCACAGGCTTTTAATGAGCAGTTCTTC. This chain uses TRBV5-5 with TRBJ2-1; D is perhaps TRBD1 (5 bases). V lost 1 base to trimming and J lost 7 bases, with 15 bases between them. CDR3 size: 15 residues. Per germline, CDR1 SGHKS and CDR2 YYEKEE (reference sequence).

The rearrangement links TRBV5-1 to TRBJ2-5; 7 bases are a match to TRBD1. This CDR3 spans 14 amino acids. Trimming removed 3 bases from V and 5 bases from J; junction bases left unmatched: 7. Germline V lookup: CDR1 SGHRS, CDR2 YFSETQ. This CDR3 reads CASSSRGQFETQYF. The DNA for the CDR3 is TGCGCCAGCAGCTCTAGGGGGCAATTTGAGACCCAGTACTTC. Full variable domain (missing parts from reference TRBV5-1 and TRBJ2-5): KAGVTQTPRYLIKTRGQQVTLSCSPISGHRSVSWYQQTPGQGLQFLFEYFSETQRNKGNFPGRFSGRQFSNSRSEMNVSTLELGDSALYLCASSSRGQFETQYFGPGTRLLVL.

The chain is built from TRBV2 and TRBJ2-7; TRBD2 is a possible D gene (6 bases). This CDR3 comprises 13 residues. The germline gives CDR1 SNHLY, CDR2 FYNNEI. Trimming pared 3 bases from V and 5 bases from J, leaving 11 bases between. The CDR3 bases are TGTGCCAGCAGTGAGCGGTGGAGGGACGAGCAGTACTTC. Residues: CASSERWRDEQYF. Based on the CDR3 plus reference TRBV2 and TRBJ2-7, the full variable domain is EPEVTQTPSHQVTQMGQEVILRCVPISNHLYFYWYRQILGQKVEFLVSFYNNEISEKSEIFDDQFSVERPDGSNFTLKIRSTKLEDSAMYFCASSERWRDEQYFGPGTRLTVT.

The J gene is TRBJ2-7, the V gene TRBV2, with 14 bases fitting TRBD2. V shed 2 bases, J shed 3 bases, and the junction held 6 bases outside the gene matches. The CDR3 extends over 17 amino acids. Germline CDR1 and CDR2: SNHLY and FYNNEI. The CDR3 coding sequence is TGTGCCAGCAGTGAATGGACTAGCGGGGGGATAGTCTACGAGCAGTACTTC. As protein: CASSEWTSGGIVYEQYF.

The chain recombines TRBV18 with TRBJ2-2; possible D gene TRBD1, 6 bases. CDR1 and CDR2 from the germline V gene are KGHSH and LQKENI. Trimming cost V 6 bases and J 1 base, with 18 bases left between them. The CDR3 is 17 amino acids. CDR3 sequence: CASSPRRGILNTGELFF. The CDR3 bases are TGTGCCAGCTCTCCGCGTAGGGGGATTCTGAACACCGGGGAGCTGTTTTTT.

In nucleotides, the CDR3 is TGCGCCAGCAGCTCGGGACTAGCTGGCCCAGATACGCAGTATTTT. It specifies CASSSGLAGPDTQYF. This chain joins TRBV5-1 and TRBJ2-3; 9 nucleotides match TRBD2. The CDR3 runs 15 residues. Germline V gene data show CDR1 as SGHRS and CDR2 as YFSETQ. V dropped 3 bases and J dropped 4; count of bases not matched to a gene: 6.

The V and J genes are TRBV6-1 and TRBJ1-5; D unresolved. V lost 1 base and J 6 bases, leaving 13 bases between the germline ends. The CDR3 is made up of 15 amino acids. From germline, CDR1 is MNHNS and CDR2 SASEGT. The CDR3 region is CASSEDGGGPQPQHF. The CDR3 DNA reads as TGTGCCAGCAGTGAAGATGGTGGAGGGCCTCAGCCCCAGCATTTT.

The chain has TRBV4-3 and TRBJ2-2, with 12 bases that match TRBD2. The CDR3 runs to 19 residues. Trimming took 3 bases from V and 7 from J; bases not matched to a gene: 15. From germline, CDR1 is LGHNA and CDR2 YSLEER. As DNA, the CDR3 is TGCGCCAGCAGCCAGGGATGGGCTAGCGGGGGGGCCAGGGGCGGGGAGCTGTTTTTT. It encodes CASSQGWASGGARGGELFF.

J is TRBJ2-1 and V is TRBV29-1, with 8 bases lining up with TRBD1. The germline V gene encodes CDR1 SQVTM and CDR2 ANQGSEA. This CDR3 contains 14 residues. V was pared by 5 bases and J by 2 bases, with 5 bases of the junction left unmatched. Written as DNA, the CDR3 is TGCAGCGTTCGACAGGGGCCCGCCTACAATGAGCAGTTCTTC. Encoded protein: CSVRQGPAYNEQFF.

This sequence joins TRBV10-3 and TRBJ2-3, with D possibly being TRBD2 (5 bases). The CDR3 extends over 14 amino acids. Germline CDR1 is ENHRY and CDR2 is SYGVKD. The V end was cut by 7 bases, the J end by 0 bases, with 11 bases between. CDR3 DNA: TGTGCCATCAACCCGGGAACGAGCACAGATACGCAGTATTTT. It encodes CAINPGTSTDTQYF.

This clone was observed a handful of times. The chain carries TRBV18 and TRBJ2-1; 10 bases agree with TRBD2. CDR1 KGHSH and CDR2 LQKENI come from the germline V gene. V dropped 2 bases and J dropped 0; count of bases not matched to a gene: 1. The CDR3 consists of 16 residues. This CDR3 reads CASSPTSGASYNEQFF. The CDR3 DNA sequence: TGTGCCAGCTCACCAACTAGCGGGGCCTCCTACAATGAGCAGTTCTTC.

The rearrangement joins TRBV19 to TRBJ1-2, with TRBD1 matching 7 bases. The CDR3 extends over 18 amino acids. With V trimmed by 6 bases and J by 3 bases, 19 bases remained unmatched. From germline, CDR1 is LNHDA and CDR2 SQIVND (reference sequence). The CDR3 region has the DNA TGTGCCAGTAGCCCCGTGCCCCACCGACAGGGCGGGTACTATGGCTACACCTTC. This gives the protein CASSPVPHRQGGYYGYTF. Full variable domain (outside the CDR3, taken from reference TRBV19 and TRBJ1-2): DGGITQSPKYLFRKEGQNVTLSCEQNLNHDAMYWYRQDPGQGLRLIYYSQIVNDFQKGDIAEGYSVSREKKESFPLTVTSAQKNPTAFYLCASSPVPHRQGGYYGYTFGSGTRLTVV.

This clone has only a few counts. The gene calls are TRBV25-1 and TRBJ1-2; weak D call: TRBD1 (5 bases). CDR1 is MGHDK, CDR2 SYGVNS, per germline. There are 14 residues in the CDR3. The V end lost 1 base, the J end lost 3 bases, and 9 bases lay between the germline ends. DNA for the CDR3: TGTGCCAGCAGTGAATCGGCAGGGTACTATGGCTACACCTTC. Residues: CASSESAGYYGYTF.

The chain has TRBV7-9 and TRBJ1-2; D not resolved. CDR3 length: 15 residues. The V end lost 2 bases, the J end lost 2 bases, and 12 bases lay between the germline ends. Germline CDR1 reads SEHNR; CDR2 reads FQNEAQ (reference sequence). The CDR3 loop reads CASSLPLQWNYGYTF. In DNA form, the CDR3 reads TGTGCCAGCAGCTTACCCCTACAGTGGAACTATGGCTACACCTTC. Based on the CDR3 plus reference TRBV7-9 and TRBJ1-2, the full variable domain is DTGVSQNPRHKITKRGQNVTFRCDPISEHNRLYWYRQTLGQGPEFLTYFQNEAQLEKSRLLSDRFSAERPKGSFSTLEIQRTEQGDSAMYLCASSLPLQWNYGYTFGSGTRLTVV.

The V and J genes are TRBV11-2 and TRBJ2-7; 10 nucleotides line up with TRBD1. The CDR3 extends over 15 amino acids. Germline CDR1 is SGHAT and CDR2 is FQNNGV. With 5 bases clipped from V and 4 bases from J, the junction kept 8 bases outside the gene matches. CDR3 bases: TGTGCCAGCAGCCACTCCCGGGACAGGGGTTACGAGCAGTACTTC. Amino acid sequence: CASSHSRDRGYEQYF.